These T cell receptor beta chains were read from a single sample in a study of vaccination effects on CD4 cells after COVID-19. Their cognate antigens are unknown. The assay was immunoSEQ multiplex PCR, and TCRdb's table has in-frame clones only and misses some. Of fewer than 30,000 clones listed, approximately 80% are singletons. This specimen was CD4+ T cells from PBMCs cultured with HCoV-NL63 spike peptides, taken before COVID-19 vaccination. The receptors originated from a human donor who had a prior SARS-CoV-2 infection. Each CDR3 is given with its conserved first and last residue. A D gene is named only where the DNA matches it firmly. Clone size appears in some rows only: once, few, many, or a class for an expanded clone.

CASSLVGISADTQYF	TGTGCCAGCAGCTTAGTCGGGATAAGCGCAGATACGCAGTATTTT	TRBV7-9	TRBJ2-3	NA	NA
CASSFEGADRADEQFF	TGTGCCAGCAGTTTTGAGGGCGCGGACAGGGCCGATGAGCAGTTCTTC	TRBV27	TRBJ2-1	TRBD1	NA
CASSPGDLAFQVF	TGTGCCAGCAGCCCAGGGGACTTGGCGTTTCAGGTCTTC	TRBV7-2	TRBJ2-1	NA	NA
CASSFTGETQYF	TGTGCCAGCAGTTTCACAGGAGAGACCCAGTACTTC	TRBV6-5	TRBJ2-5	NA	NA
CASSPGRESNEQFF	TGTGCCAGCAGCCCAGGGCGGGAGTCCAATGAGCAGTTCTTC	TRBV7-2	TRBJ2-1	TRBD2	NA
CASSPGLAGDTQYF	TGTGCCAGCAGCCCGGGACTAGCGGGCGATACGCAGTATTTT	TRBV7-3	TRBJ2-3	TRBD2	NA
CASSLDHNYEQYF	TGTGCCAGCAGCTTAGATCACAACTACGAGCAGTACTTC	TRBV7-9	TRBJ2-7	NA	few
CASSPGLVGYEQYF	TGTGCCAGCTCACCGGGACTAGTCGGTTACGAGCAGTACTTC	TRBV18	TRBJ2-7	TRBD2	NA
CATSSGAGGRTEAFF	TGTGCCACCAGCAGCGGGGCAGGGGGCAGGACTGAAGCTTTCTTT	TRBV15	TRBJ1-1	TRBD1	NA
CASSPIGIANTGELFF	TGTGCCAGCTCACCAATCGGAATCGCGAACACCGGGGAGCTGTTTTTT	TRBV18	TRBJ2-2	NA	NA
CASSLGGGASDEQFF	TGTGCCAGCAGCTTAGGCGGGGGGGCCTCTGATGAGCAGTTCTTC	TRBV7-9	TRBJ2-1	TRBD2	NA
CASRSGQAGNSPLHF	TGTGCCAGCAGATCAGGACAGGCTGGGAATTCACCCCTCCACTTT	TRBV6-6	TRBJ1-6	TRBD1	few
CASNAGGIRNTEAFF	TGCGCCAGCAACGCAGGGGGTATCAGGAACACTGAAGCTTTCTTT	TRBV5-1	TRBJ1-1	TRBD1	NA
CASRTLLADNTGELFF	TGTGCCAGTAGAACCCTGCTAGCGGATAACACCGGGGAGCTGTTTTTT	TRBV19	TRBJ2-2	TRBD2	NA
CASGPRAGDYGYTF	TGTGCCAGCGGGCCCAGGGCGGGGGACTATGGCTACACCTTC	TRBV6-5	TRBJ1-2	NA	NA
CASSLVINTGELFF	TGTGCCAGCAGCTTAGTCATCAACACCGGGGAGCTGTTTTTT	TRBV7-2	TRBJ2-2	NA	NA
CASSRGRNTEAFF	TGTGCCAGCAGTAGAGGTCGGAACACTGAAGCTTTCTTT	TRBV28	TRBJ1-1	NA	NA
CASFGSRGYGANVLTF	TGTGCCAGTTTTGGGTCCCGGGGGTATGGGGCCAACGTCCTGACTTTC	TRBV19	TRBJ2-6	NA	NA
CASSSQGGNQPQHF	TGTGCCAGCAGCTCTCAGGGGGGAAATCAGCCCCAGCATTTT	TRBV7-9	TRBJ1-5	TRBD1	few
CASSGDLDTQYF	TGCGCCAGCAGCGGGGACTTGGATACGCAGTATTTT	TRBV5-1	TRBJ2-3	NA	NA
CASSLKGLNEKLFF	TGCGCCAGCAGCTTGAAGGGCCTTAATGAAAAACTGTTTTTT	TRBV5-1	TRBJ1-4	NA	NA
CAWSESFLGEAFF	TGTGCCTGGAGTGAAAGTTTTTTAGGTGAAGCTTTCTTT	TRBV30	TRBJ1-1	NA	few
CASSLDYGYTF	TGTGCCAGCAGTTTAGACTATGGCTACACCTTC	TRBV12-3/TRBV12-4	TRBJ1-2	NA	NA
CASSLGASGQAGEQYF	TGTGCCAGCAGCTTAGGAGCTAGCGGTCAAGCGGGAGAGCAGTACTTC	TRBV11-3	TRBJ2-7	TRBD2	NA
CASSLMSSGVPYEQYF	TGTGCCAGCAGCTTAATGTCCAGCGGGGTCCCTTACGAGCAGTACTTC	TRBV7-8	TRBJ2-7	TRBD2	NA
CATGQGLEQYF	TGTGCAACGGGACAGGGCCTCGAGCAGTACTTC	TRBV30	TRBJ2-7	TRBD1	NA
CASSQEGPFPRQETQYF	TGCGCCAGCAGCCAAGAGGGCCCCTTTCCTAGACAAGAGACCCAGTACTTC	TRBV4-1	TRBJ2-5	NA	NA
CASSQVPHYEQYF	TGTGCCAGCAGCCAAGTTCCCCATTACGAGCAGTACTTC	TRBV3-1/TRBV3-2	TRBJ2-7	NA	NA
CASSLETGTGGIYTF	TGCGCCAGCAGCTTGGAAACCGGGACAGGGGGCATCTACACCTTC	TRBV5-1	TRBJ1-2	TRBD1	NA
CASSLRFRGAFF	TGTGCCAGCAGCTTAAGATTCAGGGGGGCTTTCTTT	TRBV11-2	TRBJ1-1	TRBD1	NA
CASSIIFGGQVNEQFF	TGTGCCAGTAGTATTATCTTCGGGGGTCAGGTCAATGAGCAGTTCTTC	TRBV19	TRBJ2-1	NA	NA
CASSSRGGGRGYQETQYF	TGTGCCAGCAGCTCCCGTGGGGGGGGGAGAGGGTACCAAGAGACCCAGTACTTC	TRBV11-3	TRBJ2-5	TRBD2	NA
CASSDRRSFNSPLHF	TGCGCCAGCAGCGATAGGAGGTCTTTTAATTCACCCCTCCACTTT	TRBV5-1	TRBJ1-6	NA	NA
CASSFASGETGELFF	TGTGCCAGCAGCTTCGCTAGCGGGGAAACCGGGGAGCTGTTTTTT	TRBV5-4	TRBJ2-2	TRBD2	NA
CASSRFEDNYGYTF	TGTGCCAGTAGTCGGTTCGAGGATAACTATGGCTACACCTTC	TRBV19	TRBJ1-2	NA	NA
CASSIYQGAPTEQFF	TGTGCCAGTAGTATATATCAGGGGGCCCCAACTGAGCAGTTCTTC	TRBV19	TRBJ2-1	TRBD1	once
CASSPGGTLSNTGELFF	TGTGCCAGCAGCCCTGGGGGGACCCTTTCGAACACCGGGGAGCTGTTTTTT	TRBV3-1/TRBV3-2	TRBJ2-2	NA	NA
CAISNYRGEGYGYTF	TGTGCCATCAGCAACTACAGGGGGGAAGGCTATGGCTACACCTTC	TRBV10-3	TRBJ1-2	TRBD1	NA
CASSLVTRGLEAFF	TGTGCCAGCAGCTTGGTAACAAGGGGGCTCGAAGCTTTCTTT	TRBV5-5	TRBJ1-1	TRBD1	NA
CASSSKDGSSYNEQFF	TGTGCCAGCAGTTCGAAGGACGGAAGCTCCTACAATGAGCAGTTCTTC	TRBV6-5	TRBJ2-1	NA	NA
CASRPGQDGANVLTF	TGTGCCAGCAGGCCCGGACAGGATGGGGCCAACGTCCTGACTTTC	TRBV6-6	TRBJ2-6	TRBD1	few
CASSILAGAPDTQYF	TGCGCCAGCAGCATCCTAGCGGGAGCCCCTGATACGCAGTATTTT	TRBV5-1	TRBJ2-3	TRBD2	NA
CASSPRTGELFF	TGTGCCAGCAGCCCCCGGACCGGGGAGCTGTTTTTT	TRBV3-1/TRBV3-2	TRBJ2-2	NA	NA
CASGKQGNTEAFF	TGTGCCAGCGGGAAACAGGGGAACACTGAAGCTTTCTTT	TRBV12-3/TRBV12-4	TRBJ1-1	NA	NA
CSASSGRYTF	TGCAGTGCTAGCTCTGGGAGGTACACCTTC	TRBV20-1	TRBJ1-2	NA	medium-sized
CATSRDERGDNEKLFF	TGTGCCACCAGCAGAGATGAGAGGGGGGATAATGAAAAACTGTTTTTT	TRBV15	TRBJ1-4	NA	NA
CASSLGAAGDTEAFF	TGCGCCAGCAGCTTGGGAGCGGCTGGGGACACTGAAGCTTTCTTT	TRBV5-1	TRBJ1-1	NA	NA
CASSLQGAGSYNEQFF	TGTGCCAGCAGCTTGCAGGGGGCTGGCTCCTACAATGAGCAGTTCTTC	TRBV5-7	TRBJ2-1	TRBD1	NA
CASSPGLAEKETQYF	TGTGCCAGCAGCCCGGGACTAGCGGAGAAAGAGACCCAGTACTTC	TRBV5-6	TRBJ2-5	TRBD2	NA
CASSYPGQAAKNIQYF	TGTGCCAGCAGTTACCCGGGACAGGCGGCCAAAAACATTCAGTACTTC	TRBV6-2/TRBV6-3	TRBJ2-4	TRBD1	NA
CASSQEGGLGFTDTQYF	TGCGCCAGCAGCCAAGAAGGGGGCCTAGGGTTTACAGATACGCAGTATTTT	TRBV4-3	TRBJ2-3	TRBD1	NA